This is a list of T cell receptor beta chains from one sample in a study of T-cell reconstitution after alpha-beta-depleted transplantation in children. TCRdb fed the PCR reads into MiXCR, producing one record per CDR3 protein. The table has 210,000 or so distinct CDR3 sequences, around 9.9% seen once. The starting material was PBMCs, obtained before TCRalphabeta/CD19-depleted stem cell transplant. Source of these receptors: a child under three years old with acute myeloid leukemia, due to receive a stem cell transplant. Each CDR3 is given with its conserved first and last residue. D genes are given only for firm matches. Expanded clones are given a class, and other clones once, few, many or no size at all.

V gene,J gene,D gene,clone size,CDR3 protein,CDR3 DNA
TRBV12-3/TRBV12-4,TRBJ2-7,TRBD2,many,CASSFQREPLYEQYF,TGTGCCAGCAGTTTCCAGCGGGAGCCCCTCTACGAGCAGTACTTC
TRBV27,TRBJ2-7,TRBD1,many,CASTPRAGQGLEQYF,TGTGCCAGCACTCCAAGGGCCGGACAGGGCCTAGAGCAGTACTTC
TRBV7-2,TRBJ1-2,TRBD1,many,CASSYRQGVGGYTF,TGTGCCAGCAGCTACAGACAGGGGGTGGGCGGCTACACCTTC
TRBV18,TRBJ1-6,NA,many,CASSPSDMAKSPLHF,TGTGCCAGCTCACCCTCGGACATGGCGAAATCACCCCTCCACTTT
TRBV28,TRBJ2-3,NA,many,CASRTGLLWTQYF,TGTGCCAGCAGAACCGGCCTGCTGTGGACGCAGTATTTT
TRBV4-1,TRBJ2-1,TRBD1,many,CASQYRGAHYNEQFF,TGCGCCAGTCAGTACAGGGGAGCTCACTACAATGAGCAGTTCTTC
TRBV5-1,TRBJ2-7,NA,many,CASSLGSGAYEQYF,TGCGCCAGCAGCTTGGGCTCTGGAGCCTACGAGCAGTACTTC
TRBV7-3,TRBJ1-6,NA,few,CASSPQQGSPLHF,TGTGCCAGCAGCCCCCAACAGGGCTCACCCCTCCACTTT
TRBV20-1,TRBJ1-1,TRBD1,many,CSVPGQANTEAFF,TGCAGTGTCCCGGGACAGGCGAACACTGAAGCTTTCTTT
TRBV7-2,TRBJ2-1,NA,many,CASSLSGKAYNEQFF,TGTGCCAGCAGCTTAAGCGGTAAAGCCTACAATGAGCAGTTCTTC
TRBV12-3/TRBV12-4,TRBJ1-2,NA,many,CASSSGRRYGYTF,TGTGCCAGCAGTTCAGGCAGACGCTATGGCTACACCTTC
TRBV7-8,TRBJ2-7,TRBD1,many,CASSLGQLTYEQYF,TGTGCCAGCAGCCTGGGACAGCTAACCTACGAGCAGTACTTC
TRBV14,TRBJ1-1,NA,many,CASSQSFTEAFF,TGTGCCAGCAGCCAGTCCTTCACTGAAGCTTTCTTT
TRBV11-2,TRBJ1-2,TRBD1,NA,CASSVDRGGGYTF,TGTGCCAGCAGCGTCGACAGGGGGGGAGGCTACACCTTC
TRBV7-2,TRBJ1-3,NA,many,CASSLQSGLSSGNTIYF,TGTGCCAGCAGCTTACAGAGTGGACTGAGCTCTGGAAACACCATATATTTT
TRBV5-1,TRBJ2-7,TRBD1,many,CASSLAPTGTYEQYF,TGCGCCAGCAGCTTGGCCCCGACAGGGACCTACGAGCAGTACTTC
TRBV7-3,TRBJ2-3,TRBD2,many,CASSPHSGGATDTQYF,TGTGCCAGCAGCCCCCACAGCGGGGGTGCCACAGATACGCAGTATTTT
TRBV20-1,TRBJ1-5,TRBD1,many,CSATKQGAGNQPQHF,TGCAGTGCTACAAAACAGGGGGCGGGTAATCAGCCCCAGCATTTT
TRBV10-2,TRBJ2-1,TRBD2,medium-sized,CASRILAGGNEQFF,TGCGCCAGCAGAATACTAGCGGGAGGGAATGAGCAGTTCTTC
TRBV5-1,TRBJ2-5,TRBD1,many,CASSPWTGGQETQYF,TGCGCCAGCAGCCCCTGGACAGGGGGGCAAGAGACCCAGTACTTC
TRBV28,TRBJ2-3,TRBD1,many,CASRPQPGQGTDTQYF,TGTGCCAGCAGGCCCCAGCCGGGACAGGGGACAGATACGCAGTATTTT
TRBV25-1,TRBJ1-2,TRBD1,few,CASSESPGDRGQGYTF,TGTGCCAGCAGTGAGAGCCCGGGGGACAGGGGGCAAGGCTACACCTTC
TRBV7-3,TRBJ2-4,TRBD2,many,CASSLLAGGIQYF,TGTGCCAGCAGCTTACTAGCGGGAGGGATTCAGTACTTC
TRBV7-3,TRBJ1-5,TRBD1,many,CASSLTIDRGINQPQHF,TGTGCCAGCAGCTTAACAATTGACAGGGGGATCAATCAGCCCCAGCATTTT
TRBV7-6,TRBJ1-1,NA,few,CASSLRAGSGTEAFF,TGTGCCAGCAGCTTAAGGGCAGGGTCGGGCACTGAAGCTTTCTTT
TRBV4-1,TRBJ1-1,NA,NA,CASSQGEGPTEAFF,TGCGCCAGCAGCCAAGGAGAGGGGCCCACTGAAGCTTTCTTT
TRBV20-1,TRBJ1-1,NA,many,CSALTIHLNTEAFF,TGCAGTGCCCTGACCATTCACCTAAACACTGAAGCTTTCTTT
TRBV15,TRBJ1-5,TRBD1,many,CATSLDRGNQPQHF,TGTGCCACCAGTTTGGACAGGGGCAATCAGCCCCAGCATTTT
TRBV5-5,TRBJ1-4,NA,few,CASSLARGPTNEKLFF,TGTGCCAGCAGCTTGGCCCGAGGGCCAACTAATGAAAAACTGTTTTTT
TRBV7-2,TRBJ2-7,TRBD2,NA,CASSLGAGGTYEQYF,TGTGCCAGCAGCTTAGGAGCGGGAGGTACCTACGAGCAGTACTTC
TRBV12-3/TRBV12-4,TRBJ2-7,TRBD1,many,CASSYPSGTGGFYEQYF,TGTGCCAGCAGCTATCCGTCCGGGACAGGGGGCTTCTACGAGCAGTACTTC
TRBV30,TRBJ2-1,NA,many,CAWIMYGRGEGEQFF,TGTGCCTGGATCATGTACGGCAGGGGGGAAGGTGAGCAGTTCTTC
TRBV20-1,TRBJ2-5,TRBD2,many,CSARAGLGVETQYF,TGCAGTGCTAGAGCGGGACTAGGGGTAGAGACCCAGTACTTC
TRBV20-1,TRBJ2-2,TRBD2,many,CSARPRGRNTGELFF,TGCAGTGCTAGGCCCCGCGGGAGAAACACCGGGGAGCTGTTTTTT
TRBV7-9,TRBJ2-2,TRBD2,few,CANLLLAGELGQLFF,TGTGCCAACCTACTACTAGCGGGAGAGCTGGGACAGCTGTTTTTT
TRBV18,TRBJ1-1,NA,many,CASSPLSGDTEAFF,TGTGCCAGCTCACCACTCTCCGGGGACACTGAAGCTTTCTTT
TRBV3-1,TRBJ2-3,TRBD2,many,CASSIVGTSGGTQYF,TGTGCCAGCAGCATCGTGGGGACTAGCGGAGGGACGCAGTATTTT
TRBV12-3/TRBV12-4,TRBJ1-6,NA,NA,CASSLWVPRRHSPLHF,TGTGCCAGCAGTTTATGGGTACCGCGGCGGCATTCACCCCTCCACTTT
TRBV7-9,TRBJ1-4,NA,many,CASSLSGTTNEKLFF,TGTGCCAGCAGCTTATCCGGGACAACTAATGAAAAACTGTTTTTT
TRBV19,TRBJ2-1,TRBD2,few,CASSITGGAYNEQFF,TGTGCCAGTAGTATAACGGGAGGAGCCTACAATGAGCAGTTCTTC
TRBV7-9,TRBJ1-2,NA,NA,CASSLGGRGYTF,TGTGCCAGCAGCTTAGGAGGGCGCGGCTACACCTTC
TRBV29-1,TRBJ2-3,NA,many,CSVERVRTDTQYF,TGCAGCGTTGAGAGAGTTCGCACAGATACGCAGTATTTT
TRBV7-8,TRBJ1-3,NA,many,CASSLGVSGSGNTIYF,TGTGCCAGCAGCTTAGGGGTTTCGGGCTCTGGAAACACCATATATTTT
TRBV11-2,TRBJ2-1,TRBD1,many,CASSLAPGQGANEQFF,TGTGCCAGCAGCTTAGCACCGGGACAGGGGGCGAATGAGCAGTTCTTC
TRBV20-1,TRBJ2-5,TRBD2,many,CSARSPKREGETQYF,TGCAGTGCTAGATCCCCCAAGCGGGAGGGAGAGACCCAGTACTTC
TRBV20-1,TRBJ2-2,NA,many,CSAGPHRVGGELFF,TGCAGTGCTGGACCCCACAGGGTCGGCGGGGAGCTGTTTTTT